This T cell receptor beta chain was observed in a study of blood T cells in healthy people across ages. The wider study: Template switching captured about one barcoded beta molecule per two T cells. Study outcomes and limitations: Conclusively comparing naive with antigen-experienced cells was impossible with unsorted PBMCs. More naive CD4+ cells and higher diversity marked long-lived donors relative to aged donors.

About this clonotype: Its antigen is still unknown.

Alongside a J-beta primer mix, a sample-barcoded 5' primer served in a second PCR lasting about 7 to 12 cycles. TCRdb analysed the 5' RACE reads with MiXCR anew, one entry per CDR3 protein. This sample has over 1,200,000 distinct CDR3 sequences, with roughly 64% found just once. This CDR3 has 15 residues. Germline-derived CDR1 and CDR2 are LGHNA and YNFKEQ. Trimming cost V 0 bases and J 6 bases, with 12 bases left between them. The origin of this receptor is a man aged 18 to 30 in good health. Sequenced input: blood. The chain recombines TRBV4-2 with TRBJ2-1; possible D gene TRBD2, 5 bases. The CDR3, as DNA: TGTGCCAGCAGCCAAGATAAGACCCTAGCCAATGAGCAGTTCTTC. Translation gives CASSQDKTLANEQFF.